A selection of T cell receptor beta chains follows, all from one sample in a study of blood T cell repertoires in COVID-19. The protocol was immunoSEQ multiplex PCR, while the TCRdb copy is restricted to in-frame clones and leaves out a portion. The sample carries about 270,000 clones, around nine tenths recorded once. The specimen was PBMCs or T cells enriched from blood (not recorded which). The receptors come from a young woman who had recovered from COVID-19. CDR3s include the opening cysteine and the closing phenylalanine or tryptophan.

CDR3 protein: CSASASGPNTGELFF
CDR3 length: 15
V gene: TRBV20-1
J gene: TRBJ2-2

CDR3 protein: CASSLDRLANYGYTF
CDR3 length: 15
V gene: TRBV7-2
J gene: TRBJ1-2

CDR3 protein: CASSANPGIRGYTF
CDR3 length: 14
V gene: TRBV11-3
J gene: TRBJ1-2

CDR3 protein: CASSVEGSVTNQPQHF
CDR3 length: 16
V gene: TRBV10-2
J gene: TRBJ1-5

CDR3 protein: CASSLALSSYNSPLHF
CDR3 length: 16
V gene: TRBV5-1
J gene: TRBJ1-6

CDR3 protein: CASSYGQGNQPQHF
CDR3 length: 14
V gene: TRBV6-5
J gene: TRBJ1-5

CDR3 protein: CASSQWGREPGDTQYF
CDR3 length: 16
V gene: TRBV3-1/TRBV3-2
J gene: TRBJ2-3

CDR3 protein: CASSQSRANYGYTF
CDR3 length: 14
V gene: TRBV7-9
J gene: TRBJ1-2

CDR3 protein: CASSLALAANEQFF
CDR3 length: 14
V gene: TRBV5-1
J gene: TRBJ2-1

CDR3 protein: CASSLGQSSYNEQFF
CDR3 length: 15
V gene: TRBV5-6
J gene: TRBJ2-1

CDR3 protein: CASTLAGAHNEQFF
CDR3 length: 14
V gene: TRBV27
J gene: TRBJ2-1

CDR3 protein: CAPQADSGNTIYF
CDR3 length: 13
V gene: TRBV5-3
J gene: TRBJ1-3

CDR3 protein: CASSFSSGDSYEQYF
CDR3 length: 15
V gene: TRBV13
J gene: TRBJ2-7

CDR3 protein: CASRQGIIYEQYF
CDR3 length: 13
V gene: TRBV12-3/TRBV12-4
J gene: TRBJ2-7

CDR3 protein: CASSLDKDQPQHF
CDR3 length: 13
V gene: TRBV7-7
J gene: TRBJ1-5

CDR3 protein: CASSVGSEQFF
CDR3 length: 11
V gene: TRBV9
J gene: TRBJ2-1

CDR3 protein: CASSPLAAGISTDTQYF
CDR3 length: 17
V gene: TRBV18
J gene: TRBJ2-3

CDR3 protein: CASSVDSPPGPGRYWDIDYGYTF
CDR3 length: 23
V gene: TRBV9
J gene: TRBJ1-2

CDR3 protein: CSVILARPNYNEQFF
CDR3 length: 15
V gene: TRBV29-1
J gene: TRBJ2-1

CDR3 protein: CASSLGSGLAGALGNEQFF
CDR3 length: 19
V gene: TRBV5-1
J gene: TRBJ2-1

CDR3 protein: CASRPGQANYGYTF
CDR3 length: 14
V gene: TRBV6-5
J gene: TRBJ1-2

CDR3 protein: CASSFASGEVETQYF
CDR3 length: 15
V gene: TRBV28
J gene: TRBJ2-5

CDR3 protein: CASSYRTSGPISGANVLTF
CDR3 length: 19
V gene: TRBV28
J gene: TRBJ2-6

CDR3 protein: CSVCTDDPISYEQYF
CDR3 length: 15
V gene: TRBV29-1
J gene: TRBJ2-7

CDR3 protein: CASGLDTGELFF
CDR3 length: 12
V gene: TRBV5-6
J gene: TRBJ2-2